This entry concerns a single T cell receptor (beta chain). Its antigen is as yet unknown. CDR3 length: 16 residues. V lost 5 bases, J lost 4 bases, and 11 bases stayed unmatched. The germline gives CDR1 SEHNR, CDR2 FQNEAQ (reference sequence). This specimen belongs to a study of T-cell reconstitution after alpha-beta-depleted transplantation in children. Findings of the study overall: High day-60 TCRbeta diversity in some patients came from surviving recipient T cells and thymic progenitors. Most T-cell counts and diversity one year after the transplant came from T cells that were newly produced. Where alpha-beta T cells came from about two months after transplant was reportedly several hundred expanded graft clones.

Molecular barcoding with unique molecular identifiers was used for the TCRbeta library. MiXCR, applied by TCRdb to the PCR reads, yields one record per CDR3 protein. The sample yields some 260,000 distinct CDR3 sequences, 20% to 30% seen once. Source: PBMCs, mostly from graft donor cells, taken 360 days after TCRalphabeta/CD19-depleted stem cell transplant. The receptor was derived from a female patient under 10 years old who had a stem cell transplant for congenital amegakaryocytic thrombocytopenia, so the T cells may come from the graft donor. The chain links TRBV7-9 to TRBJ2-1, with TRBD2 matching 7 bases. Here the CDR3 reads CASSTLANHRYNEQFF. Here the CDR3 DNA reads TGTGCCAGCAGCACACTAGCGAATCATAGGTACAATGAGCAGTTCTTC.